This entry features one T cell receptor (beta chain) sequence. The antigen remains undetermined. The data derive from a study of T cells in localized non-small cell lung cancer. Study results and caveats: Higher blood T cell density tracked longer overall survival. When the top 100 tumor clones were examined, a median around 61 of them also appeared in the adjacent lung, which was paired and uninvolved. Adjacent uninvolved lung tissue had the highest T cell clonality, exceeding tumor. Owing to sequencing of a solitary tumor region, heterogeneity cannot be discounted.

The CDR3 loop spans 15 amino acids. Trimming took off 6 bases at V and 1 base at J, with 15 bases between the two ends. Germline assignment: CDR1 MDHEN and CDR2 SYDVKM. Libraries were prepared by immunoSEQ multiplex PCR; TCRdb keeps only in-frame clonotypes and omits some of them. There are 50,000 to 65,000 clones in the sample; about 78% occur only once, and about 4.6% lies in the top ten. The V gene is TRBV28, the J gene TRBJ1-1; TRBD1 might be the D (5 bases). Here the sequenced sample was PBMCs, taken before any cancer treatment. The source of this sequence is a woman between 35 and 75 years old with stage II lung adenocarcinoma. The CDR3: CASSTSKTANTEAFF. CDR3 sequence (DNA): TGTGCCAGCAGCACATCAAAGACAGCGAACACTGAAGCTTTCTTT.